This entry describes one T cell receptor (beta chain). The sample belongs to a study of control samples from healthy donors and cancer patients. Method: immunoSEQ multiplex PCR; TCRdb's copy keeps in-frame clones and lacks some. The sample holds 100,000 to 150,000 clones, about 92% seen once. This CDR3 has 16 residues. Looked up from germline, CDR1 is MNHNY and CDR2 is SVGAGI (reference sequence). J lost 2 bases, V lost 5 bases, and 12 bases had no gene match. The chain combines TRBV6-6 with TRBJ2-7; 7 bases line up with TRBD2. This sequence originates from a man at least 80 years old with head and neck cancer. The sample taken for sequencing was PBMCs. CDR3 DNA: TGTGCCAGCAGTACAACCCGGACTAGGTTCGCCTACGAGCAGTACTTC. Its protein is CASSTTRTRFAYEQYF.